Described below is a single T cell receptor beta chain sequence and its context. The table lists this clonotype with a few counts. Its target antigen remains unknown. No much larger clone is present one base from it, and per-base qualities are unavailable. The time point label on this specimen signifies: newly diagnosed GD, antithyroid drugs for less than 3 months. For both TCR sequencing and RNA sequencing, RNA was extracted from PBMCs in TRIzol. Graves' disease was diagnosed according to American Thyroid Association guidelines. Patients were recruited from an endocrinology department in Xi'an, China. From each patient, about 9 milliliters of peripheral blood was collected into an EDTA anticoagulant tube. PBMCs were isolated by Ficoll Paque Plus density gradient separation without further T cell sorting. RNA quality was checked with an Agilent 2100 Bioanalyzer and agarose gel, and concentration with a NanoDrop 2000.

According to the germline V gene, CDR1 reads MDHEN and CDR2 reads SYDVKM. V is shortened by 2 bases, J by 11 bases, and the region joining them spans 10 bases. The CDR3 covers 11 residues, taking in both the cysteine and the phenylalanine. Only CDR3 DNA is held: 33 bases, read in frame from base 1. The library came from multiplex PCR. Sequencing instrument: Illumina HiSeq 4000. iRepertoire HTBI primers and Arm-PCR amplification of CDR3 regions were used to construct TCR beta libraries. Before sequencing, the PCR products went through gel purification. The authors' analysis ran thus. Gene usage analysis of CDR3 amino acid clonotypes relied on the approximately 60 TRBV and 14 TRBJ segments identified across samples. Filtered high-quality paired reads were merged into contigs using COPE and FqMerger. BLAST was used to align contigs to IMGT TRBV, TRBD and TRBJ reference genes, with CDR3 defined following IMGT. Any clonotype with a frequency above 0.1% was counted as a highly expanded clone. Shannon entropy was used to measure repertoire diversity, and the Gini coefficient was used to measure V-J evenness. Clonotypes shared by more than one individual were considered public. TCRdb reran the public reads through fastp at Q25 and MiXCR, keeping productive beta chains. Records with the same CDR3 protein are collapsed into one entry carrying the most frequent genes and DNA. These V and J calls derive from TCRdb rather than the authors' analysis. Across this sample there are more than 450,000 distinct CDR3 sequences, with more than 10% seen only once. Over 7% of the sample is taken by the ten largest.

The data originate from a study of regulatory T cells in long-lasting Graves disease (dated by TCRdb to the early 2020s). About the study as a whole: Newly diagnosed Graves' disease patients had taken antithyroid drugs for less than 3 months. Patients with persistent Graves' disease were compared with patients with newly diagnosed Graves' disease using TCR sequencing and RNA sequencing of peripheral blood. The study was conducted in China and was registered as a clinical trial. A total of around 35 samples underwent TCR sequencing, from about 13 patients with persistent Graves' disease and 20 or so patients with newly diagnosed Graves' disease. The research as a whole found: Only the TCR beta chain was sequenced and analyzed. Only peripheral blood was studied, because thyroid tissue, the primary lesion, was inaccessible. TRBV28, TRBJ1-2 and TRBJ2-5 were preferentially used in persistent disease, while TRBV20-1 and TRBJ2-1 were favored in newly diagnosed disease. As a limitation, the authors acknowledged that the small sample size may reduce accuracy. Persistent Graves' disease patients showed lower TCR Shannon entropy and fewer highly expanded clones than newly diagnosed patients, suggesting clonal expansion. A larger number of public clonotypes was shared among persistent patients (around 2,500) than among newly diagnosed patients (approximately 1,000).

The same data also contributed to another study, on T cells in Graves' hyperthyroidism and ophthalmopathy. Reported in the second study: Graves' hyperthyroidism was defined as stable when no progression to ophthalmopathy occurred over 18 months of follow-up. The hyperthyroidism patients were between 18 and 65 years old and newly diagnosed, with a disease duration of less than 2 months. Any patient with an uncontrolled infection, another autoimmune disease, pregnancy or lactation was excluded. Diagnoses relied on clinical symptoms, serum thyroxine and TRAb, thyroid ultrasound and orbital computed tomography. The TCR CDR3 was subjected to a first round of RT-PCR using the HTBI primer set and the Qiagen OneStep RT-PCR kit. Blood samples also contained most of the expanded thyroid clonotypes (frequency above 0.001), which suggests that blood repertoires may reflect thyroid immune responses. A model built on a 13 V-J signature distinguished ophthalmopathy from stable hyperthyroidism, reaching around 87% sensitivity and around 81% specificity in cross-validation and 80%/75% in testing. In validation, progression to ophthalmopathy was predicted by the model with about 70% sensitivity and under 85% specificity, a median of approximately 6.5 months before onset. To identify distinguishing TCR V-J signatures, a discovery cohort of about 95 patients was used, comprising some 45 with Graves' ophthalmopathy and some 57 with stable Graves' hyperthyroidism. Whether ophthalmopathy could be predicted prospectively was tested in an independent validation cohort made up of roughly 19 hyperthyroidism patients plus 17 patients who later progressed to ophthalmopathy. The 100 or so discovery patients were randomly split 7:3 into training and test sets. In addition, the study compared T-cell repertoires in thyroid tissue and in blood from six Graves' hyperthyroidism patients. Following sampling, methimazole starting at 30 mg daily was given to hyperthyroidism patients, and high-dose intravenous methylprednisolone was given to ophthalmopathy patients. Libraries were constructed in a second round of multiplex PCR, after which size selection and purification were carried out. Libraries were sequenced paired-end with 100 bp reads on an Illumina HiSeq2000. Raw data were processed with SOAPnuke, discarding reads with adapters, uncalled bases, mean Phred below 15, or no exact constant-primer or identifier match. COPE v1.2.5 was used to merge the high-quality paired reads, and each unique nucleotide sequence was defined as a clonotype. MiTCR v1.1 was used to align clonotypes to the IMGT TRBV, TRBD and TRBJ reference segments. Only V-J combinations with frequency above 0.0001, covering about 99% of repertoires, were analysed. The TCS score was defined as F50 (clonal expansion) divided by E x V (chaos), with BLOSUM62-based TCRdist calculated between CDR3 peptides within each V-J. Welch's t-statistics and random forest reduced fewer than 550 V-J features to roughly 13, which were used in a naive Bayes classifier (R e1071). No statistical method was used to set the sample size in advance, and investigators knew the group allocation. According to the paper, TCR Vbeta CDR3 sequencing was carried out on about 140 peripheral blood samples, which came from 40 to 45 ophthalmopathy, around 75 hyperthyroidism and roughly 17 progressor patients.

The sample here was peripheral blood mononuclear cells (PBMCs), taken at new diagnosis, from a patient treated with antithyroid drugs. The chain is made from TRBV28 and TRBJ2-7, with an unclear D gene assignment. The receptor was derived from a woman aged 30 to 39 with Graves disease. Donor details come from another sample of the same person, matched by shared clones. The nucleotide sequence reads TGTGCCAGCAGTTTAGGGGTTACGGAGTACTTC. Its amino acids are CASSLGVTEYF.